This T cell receptor (beta chain) was recorded in a study of response to subunit inactivated influenza vaccine. General observations from the study: Authors suggested each seasonal flu vaccination may recruit only limited numbers of new T cells.

TCRdb re-derived calls from the RT-PCR reads in MiXCR, one entry per CDR3 protein. Of approximately 500,000 distinct CDR3 sequences detected, 10% to 15% appear once; the ten largest clones hold less than 15%. This CDR3 spans 17 amino acids. Germline V gene lookup returns CDR1 SGHTA and CDR2 FQGNSA. Trimming took 2 bases from V and 5 from J; bases not matched to a gene: 8. The table lists this clonotype with a few counts. Its antigen is not identified. This sequence originates from a man in his forties or fifties who received an inactivated influenza vaccine. V gene TRBV7-2 combines with J gene TRBJ2-1; 11 nucleotides match TRBD2. The sample in question was PBMCs from blood, obtained 45 days after vaccination. CDR3 nucleotides: TGTGCCAGCAGCTTACGGGTTAGCGGGAGGGCCGACAATGAGCAGTTCTTC. Translated, it gives CASSLRVSGRADNEQFF.